This TCR beta chain stems from a study of breast tumors, draining lymph nodes, adjacent tissues. General observations from the study: Data fit most tumor T cells coming from lymph node, expanding in tumor. Tumors had less TCR diversity than lymph nodes, more than nontumor tissue. Compared with basal-like, luminal-like tumors shared significantly more repertoire with nontumor tissue. That most tumor T cells come from lymph nodes remained unproven.

This clonotype has at least ten counts. Its antigen is still unknown. V shed 3 bases and J 2 bases; nucleotides not matched to a gene: 6. Per the germline V gene, CDR1 is MNHNS and CDR2 is SASEGT. The CDR3 contains 16 residues. Breast cancer patients provided tissue from their axillary draining lymph nodes. From the multiplex PCR reads, TCRdb called clonotypes with MiXCR, one entry per CDR3 protein. The sample lists about 100,000 distinct CDR3 sequences; 21% were seen once. The chain links TRBV6-1 to TRBJ2-3; 9 bases are shared with TRBD2. The sample was axillary lymph node tissue. The sequence was obtained from a female donor with breast cancer. Some clones in this sample may be carry-over from other donors' samples. The CDR3, as DNA: TGTGCCAGCAGTGAGCTAGCGGGACGAGTCACAGATACGCAGTATTTT. The encoded protein is CASSELAGRVTDTQYF.